This T cell receptor (beta chain) originates from a study of blood T cells in healthy people across ages. Primers used in a second PCR of roughly 7 to 12 cycles were a sample-barcoded 5' primer and a J-beta primer mix. Per sample, CDR3-containing paired-end reads numbered at least 2.5 million. TCRdb redid the calling of the 5' RACE reads with MiXCR, one entry per CDR3 protein. The sample consists of 650,000 to 1,000,000 distinct CDR3 sequences, roughly 35% of them appearing once. Study results and caveats: The authors considered diversity estimates from one million T cells to be underestimates.

This clonotype appeared a few times. Its matching antigen is unknown. Germline loops: CDR1 LGHNA, CDR2 YSLEER. V lost 4 bases to trimming and J lost 2 bases; unmatched junction nucleotides: 6. The CDR3 runs 15 residues. This sequence was found in a man between 18 and 35 years old in good health. The rearrangement links TRBV4-3 to TRBJ2-3; 7 bases align to TRBD1. Source material: blood. CDR3 bases: TGCGCCAGCAGCCGCGACAGGGCCGCCACAGATACGCAGTATTTT. Encoded protein: CASSRDRAATDTQYF.